Listed here are 27 T cell receptor beta chains from one sample, sequenced in a study of PD-1 blockade in classical Hodgkin lymphoma. Method: immunoSEQ multiplex PCR; TCRdb's copy keeps in-frame clones and lacks some. Seen here are 70,000 to 80,000 clones, 85% to 95% observed once, and the top ten hold around 8.5%. Relapse after autologous stem cell transplantation occurred in every patient, and brentuximab vedotin exposure varied. The sequencing used peripheral blood mononuclear cells (PBMCs), collected at baseline. Receptors were obtained from a human donor with classical Hodgkin lymphoma.

This rearrangement joins TRBV29-1 to TRBJ2-2; 13 bases are a match to TRBD2. CDR3 length: 16 residues. Unmatched junction bases numbered 2, after V lost 3 bases and J lost 1 base. Germline lookup yields CDR1 SQVTM and CDR2 ANQGSEA. CDR3 sequence (DNA): TGCAGCGTTGAGGGACTAGCGGGAATGAACACCGGGGAGCTGTTTTTT. Encoded protein: CSVEGLAGMNTGELFF.

CDR3 DNA sequence: TGTGCCAGCAGGAGAGACGGGGGTACGAACACCGGGGAGCTGTTTTTT. The encoded protein is CASRRDGGTNTGELFF. The gene calls are TRBV2 and TRBJ2-2, with D tentatively TRBD2 (6 bases). Germline loops: CDR1 SNHLY, CDR2 FYNNEI. Deletions cut 6 bases from V and 0 bases from J, with 14 bases between. CDR3 length: 16 amino acids.

This rearrangement joins TRBV4-1 to TRBJ2-2; 8 positions match TRBD1. The V segment lost 0 bases and the J segment 3 bases; nucleotides outside the gene matches: 9. The CDR3 consists of 18 residues. Germline loops: CDR1 MGHRA, CDR2 YSYEKL. The CDR3 sequence is CASSQEGLGQVDTGELFF. CDR3 nucleotides: TGCGCCAGCAGCCAAGAAGGTCTGGGACAGGTGGACACCGGGGAGCTGTTTTTT.

The chain combines TRBV30 with TRBJ2-3; D may correspond to TRBD1 or TRBD2 (5 bases each). CDR1 is GTSNPN and CDR2 is SVGIG in the germline V gene (reference sequence). This CDR3 is built from 16 residues. The ends were cut back, 5 bases at V and 0 bases at J, with 18 bases in the middle. Written as DNA, the CDR3 is TGTGCCTGGGACGGACGGGACCTAGGAAGCACAGATACGCAGTATTTT. It specifies CAWDGRDLGSTDTQYF.

The CDR3 here is CASSEQEVRNTEAFF. Here the CDR3 DNA reads TGTGCCAGCAGTGAACAGGAAGTCCGGAACACTGAAGCTTTCTTT. This chain joins TRBV25-1 and TRBJ1-1; no clear D gene. The CDR3 sequence is 15 residues long. Germline CDR1 and CDR2: MGHDK and SYGVNS. Trimming took 2 bases from V and 1 from J, leaving 11 bases between them.

The rearrangement joins TRBV5-4 to TRBJ2-5; no clear D gene. V gave up 4 bases and J gave up 2 bases, with 9 bases separating them. The CDR3 consists of 13 residues. Germline loops: CDR1 SGHNT, CDR2 YYREEE (reference sequence). The CDR3 nucleotides read TGTGCCAGCAGCGTAGCTATTCAAGAGACCCAGTACTTC. It specifies CASSVAIQETQYF. The full variable domain, rest sourced from reference TRBV5-4 and TRBJ2-5, is ETGVTQSPTHLIKTRGQQVTLRCSSQSGHNTVSWYQQALGQGPQFIFQYYREEENGRGNFPPRFSGLQFPNYSSELNVNALELDDSALYLCASSVAIQETQYFGPGTRLLVL.

The CDR3 DNA is TGTGCCAGCAGCGGCCTAGCGGGGTCGACTAGCACAGATACGCAGTATTTT. Translation: CASSGLAGSTSTDTQYF. This chain uses TRBV9 with TRBJ2-3; 9 nucleotides agree with TRBD2. The length of the CDR3 is 17 residues. V lost 3 bases, J lost 0 bases, and 8 bases stayed unmatched. The V gene's germline CDR1 is SGDLS and CDR2 YYNGEE.

The chain is built from TRBV4-3 and TRBJ2-1; 9 nucleotides match TRBD2. Germline V gene sequence: CDR1 LGHNA, CDR2 YSLEER. The CDR3 loop spans 14 amino acids. Trimming cost V 1 base and J 7 bases; bases outside gene matches: 2. The CDR3 sequence is CASSQALAGNEQFF. The CDR3, as DNA: TGCGCCAGCAGCCAAGCCCTAGCGGGAAATGAGCAGTTCTTC.

The gene calls are TRBV11-3 and TRBJ2-3, with 11 nucleotides matching TRBD2. The CDR3 loop spans 16 amino acids. The ends lost 5 bases at V and 2 bases at J; junction bases unmatched: 6. CDR1 is SGHNT and CDR2 is YENEEA in the germline V gene. CDR3 loop: CASSPIAGGPTDTQYF. The CDR3 DNA reads as TGTGCCAGCAGCCCCATAGCGGGGGGGCCCACAGATACGCAGTATTTT.

The chain uses TRBV11-2 and TRBJ2-3, with D possibly TRBD2 on 5 matching bases. Germline assignment: CDR1 SGHAT and CDR2 FQNNGV. The CDR3 has 17 amino acids. V dropped 5 bases and J dropped 1 base, with 19 bases sitting between them. CDR3 sequence reads: CASSLLGLQTRTDTQYF. Here the CDR3 DNA reads TGTGCCAGCAGCCTTCTCGGACTCCAGACCCGCACAGATACGCAGTATTTT.

CDR3 bases: TGTGCCAGCTCACCGACAGGCCGGGGCCAGCCCCAGCATTTT. It yields the protein CASSPTGRGQPQHF. The chain links TRBV18 to TRBJ1-5; perhaps TRBD1 as D (6 bases). The CDR3 has 14 residues. The V end lost 3 bases, the J end lost 7 bases, and 13 bases lay between the germline ends. Germline V lookup: CDR1 KGHSH, CDR2 LQKENI.

CDR3 nucleotides: TGTGCCAGTAGTTTCCGGGACAGTACCTACGAGCAGTACTTC. This gives the protein CASSFRDSTYEQYF. This rearrangement joins TRBV19 to TRBJ2-7; 7 bases align to TRBD1. After removal of 5 bases from V and 2 bases from J, the junction contained 6 bases not matched to a gene. The germline V gene has CDR1 LNHDA and CDR2 SQIVND (reference sequence). The CDR3 length is 14 residues.

V is TRBV7-9 and J is TRBJ1-1; the D gene is possibly TRBD1 (6 bases). Trimming left V 4 bases short and J 3 bases short, with 12 bases between. The CDR3 spans 14 residues. Germline V lookup: CDR1 SEHNR, CDR2 FQNEAQ (reference sequence). This CDR3 reads CASSSDRRDTEAFF. CDR3 bases: TGTGCCAGCAGCTCTGACAGGCGGGACACTGAAGCTTTCTTT.

The chain links TRBV7-3 to TRBJ1-1, with D possibly matching TRBD1 (6 bases). In germline, CDR1 is SGHTA, CDR2 FQGTGA. This CDR3 comprises 14 residues. V was clipped by 0 bases and J by 4 bases, with 9 bases between them. This CDR3 reads CASSLTRGSTEAFF. The CDR3 nucleotides read TGTGCCAGCAGCTTAACGAGGGGGTCCACTGAAGCTTTCTTT.

This rearrangement joins TRBV5-1 to TRBJ1-5; D gene unclear. Germline V gives CDR1 SGHRS, CDR2 YFSETQ. The V end was cut by 3 bases, the J end by 4 bases, with 17 bases between. The CDR3 length is 16 residues. The CDR3 DNA is TGCGCCAGCAGCTACAGTGGTCCGCCTGATAATCAGCCCCAGCATTTT. The encoded protein is CASSYSGPPDNQPQHF.

CDR3 bases: TGTGCCTGGGGGGGGAACACTTATGGCTACACCTTC. It is translated as CAWGGNTYGYTF. The chain is built from TRBV30 and TRBJ1-2, with D perhaps TRBD1 (5 bases). Germline lookup yields CDR1 GTSNPN and CDR2 SVGIG (reference sequence). Trimming left V 5 bases short and J 5 bases short, with 12 bases between. CDR3 length: 12 amino acids.

This sequence joins TRBV6-1 and TRBJ2-7; 12 bases are a match to TRBD1. CDR1 is MNHNS, CDR2 SASEGT, per germline. The V gene end was trimmed by 4 bases and the J gene end by 4 bases; junction bases not matched to a gene: 2. The CDR3 length is 14 residues. CDR3 coding DNA: TGTGCCAGCAGTGTGGGACAGGGGGCTTACGAGCAGTACTTC. Translation gives CASSVGQGAYEQYF.

The chain carries TRBV2 and TRBJ2-7, with D perhaps matching TRBD1 (6 bases). The germline CDR1 and CDR2 sequences are SNHLY and FYNNEI. The CDR3 is 13 residues long. V was cut by 6 bases and J by 2 bases, with 11 bases left in between. The CDR3 DNA reads as TGTGCCAGCAGAGGGCAGGGGCCCTACGAGCAGTACTTC. Translated: CASRGQGPYEQYF.

This chain uses TRBV30 with TRBJ1-6; a weak D match, TRBD1 (6 bases). Trimming removed 2 bases from V and 6 bases from J, with 20 bases in between. Per the germline V gene, CDR1 is GTSNPN and CDR2 is SVGIG (reference sequence). CDR3 length equals 17 residues. The CDR3 coding sequence is TGTGCCTGGAGTAGAGACCCCGACAGGCTCCCTAATTCACCCCTCCACTTT. Its translation: CAWSRDPDRLPNSPLHF. The full variable domain, its missing parts supplied by reference TRBV30 and TRBJ1-6, is SQTIHQWPATLVQPVGSPLSLECTVEGTSNPNLYWYRQAAGRGLQLLFYSVGIGQISSEVPQNLSASRPQDRQFILSSKKLLLSDSGFYLCAWSRDPDRLPNSPLHFGNGTRLTVT.

This chain links TRBV7-9 with TRBJ2-5; D is ambiguous. The CDR3 has 12 amino acids. V shed 1 base and J shed 1 base, with 1 base lying between them. Germline values: CDR1 SEHNR, CDR2 FQNEAQ (reference sequence). CDR3 nucleotide sequence: TGTGCCAGCAGCTTAGTCCAAGAGACCCAGTACTTC. Translation gives CASSLVQETQYF.

The rearrangement joins TRBV7-9 to TRBJ1-1, with 7 bases matching TRBD1. CDR1 SEHNR and CDR2 FQNEAQ come from the germline V gene (reference sequence). V lost 5 bases, J lost 4 bases, and 10 bases stayed unmatched. The CDR3 is made up of 15 amino acids. CDR3 in amino acids: CASSETGNWGTEAFF. As DNA, the CDR3 is TGTGCCAGCAGCGAGACAGGGAACTGGGGCACTGAAGCTTTCTTT.

The V and J genes are TRBV7-6 and TRBJ1-2; 9 bases are shared with TRBD1. Germline assignment: CDR1 SGHVS and CDR2 FNYEAQ. The CDR3 is 15 residues long. V shed 5 bases and J 6 bases; nucleotides not matched to a gene: 10. The CDR3 is CASSPLYRGQNGYTF. The CDR3 coding sequence is TGTGCCAGCAGCCCCCTATACAGGGGGCAGAATGGCTACACCTTC.

The rearrangement joins TRBV30 to TRBJ2-7; D call uncertain. The V and J ends lost 4 bases and 2 bases respectively, with 15 bases between them. This CDR3 has 14 amino acids. CDR1 and CDR2 (germline): GTSNPN, SVGIG (reference sequence). The CDR3 DNA reads as TGTGCCTGGAACCGGGTGGGTCAGGCCTACGAGCAGTACTTC. It translates to CAWNRVGQAYEQYF.

This clone was counted once. This chain joins TRBV7-8 and TRBJ2-1, with TRBD2 matching 11 bases. The germline CDR1 and CDR2 sequences are SGHVS and FQNEAQ. The CDR3 totals 15 residues. The junction had 5 bases not matched to a gene; V was cut back by 1 base and J by 9 bases. The CDR3 sequence: CASSLDGTSGSEQFF. CDR3 nucleotide sequence: TGTGCCAGCAGCTTAGATGGGACTAGCGGTAGTGAGCAGTTCTTC.

The chain recombines TRBV14 with TRBJ2-7; weak D call: TRBD1 (5 bases). Trimming removed 3 bases at V and 0 bases at J, with 15 bases between. This CDR3 comprises 16 residues. Germline-derived CDR1 and CDR2 are SGHDN and FVKESK. The CDR3 DNA reads TGTGCCAGCAGCCAGGGATGGGGCCTGGGCTCCTACGAGCAGTACTTC. Translated: CASSQGWGLGSYEQYF.

The chain uses TRBV2 and TRBJ1-5, with 7 bases identical to TRBD1. Germline loops: CDR1 SNHLY, CDR2 FYNNEI. V shed 6 bases, J shed 0 bases, and the junction held 8 bases outside the gene matches. The CDR3 extends over 16 amino acids. The CDR3 nucleotides read TGTGCCAGCAGAGCCGGGACAGAATATAGCAATCAGCCCCAGCATTTT. Encoded protein: CASRAGTEYSNQPQHF.

This clone was seen a few times. The rearrangement joins TRBV27 to TRBJ2-7, with TRBD2 matching over 8 bases. Germline CDR1 is MNHEY and CDR2 is SMNVEV (reference sequence). Trimming removed 2 bases from V and 5 bases from J; junction bases left unmatched: 5. The CDR3 is 14 residues long. CDR3 in amino acids: CASSLGTSFDEQYF. CDR3 DNA: TGTGCCAGCAGTTTAGGGACTAGTTTCGACGAGCAGTACTTC.